The clone carrying this T cell receptor beta chain was recorded only once. Its antigen is unidentified. This record belongs to a study of cytomegalovirus exposure and HLA in healthy donors. PCR primers comprised 60 Vbeta and 13 Jbeta primers. Sequenced by immunoSEQ multiplex PCR; TCRdb stores in-frame clones only, minus some. The sample holds around 210,000 clones, 75% to 85% seen once. Overall study results and limits: Among donors in an Asian-associated ancestry cluster, a later analysis reportedly found fewer N-insertions than the roughly 610-donor mean.

The germline gives CDR1 MNHEY, CDR2 SVGAGI. This CDR3 comprises 12 residues. Trimming removed 7 bases at V and 3 bases at J, with 10 bases between. The clonotype comes from a male donor in good health and CMV-seropositive. This chain joins TRBV6-5 and TRBJ2-7, with D perhaps matching TRBD1 (5 bases). The sample was PBMCs. In DNA form, the CDR3 reads TGTGCCAGCAAGGGGAAGTTCTACGAGCAGTACTTC. Translation gives CASKGKFYEQYF.